These 21 T cell receptor beta chains came from one sample sequenced in a study of blood T cell repertoires in COVID-19. The repertoire was sequenced with immunoSEQ multiplex PCR; TCRdb's copy has only in-frame clones and lacks some. The table lists 200,000 to 250,000 clones, approximately 86% of them singletons. The sample taken for sequencing was peripheral blood. These receptors were collected from a man aged 55-75 years with acute or convalescent COVID-19.

V gene TRBV18 combines with J gene TRBJ2-5; D not resolved. The CDR3 contains 12 residues. V lost 8 bases and J 5 bases, leaving 12 bases between the germline ends. Germline V gene data show CDR1 as KGHSH and CDR2 as LQKENI. The CDR3 loop reads CASAPGMETQYF. CDR3 DNA sequence: TGTGCCAGCGCCCCCGGTATGGAGACCCAGTACTTC.

This clone was detected only a few times. J is TRBJ1-3 and V is TRBV2; unclear D gene. CDR3 length: 11 amino acids. The germline CDR1 and CDR2 sequences are SNHLY and FYNNEI. The germline V and J ends were trimmed by 10 bases and 4 bases, with 8 bases remaining between them. CDR3 nucleotide sequence: TGTGCCACTTCGGGAGGAAACACCATATATTTT. This encodes CATSGGNTIYF.

The V gene is TRBV30, the J gene TRBJ1-5; possibly TRBD1 for D (5 bases). Germline CDR1 is GTSNPN and CDR2 is SVGIG (reference sequence). V gave up 1 base and J gave up 5 bases, with 9 bases separating them. The CDR3 length is 13 residues. The CDR3 here is CAWSARADQPQHF. The CDR3 DNA reads as TGTGCCTGGAGTGCCAGGGCGGATCAGCCCCAGCATTTT.

V and J are TRBV6-2 or TRBV6-3 and TRBJ2-7; a possible D gene is TRBD1 (6 bases). CDR3 length equals 17 residues. CDR1 is MNHEY, CDR2 SVGEGT, per germline. Trimming removed 0 bases from V and 5 bases from J, with 20 bases in between. The CDR3 nucleotides are TGTGCCAGCAGTTACTCGATTTTTTTGGGGGCTTCTAACGAGCAGTACTTC. It codes for CASSYSIFLGASNEQYF.

This clone was counted a single time. The chain has TRBV27 and TRBJ1-3; TRBD1 is a possible D gene (5 bases). The CDR3 is 18 residues long. The germline V gene has CDR1 MNHEY and CDR2 SMNVEV (reference sequence). V was shortened by 5 bases and J by 2 bases, with 22 bases between the two germline ends. This chain's CDR3 is CASSHTRRGRETGNTIYF. The CDR3, as DNA: TGTGCCAGCAGTCACACCCGCCGGGGACGGGAGACTGGAAACACCATATATTTT.

With respect to this clone: At one end the junction does not follow the germline gene, possibly because of a read error. The chain carries TRBV19 and TRBJ2-7; 8 nucleotides align to TRBD2. The V gene's germline CDR1 is LNHDA and CDR2 SQIVND (reference sequence). The CDR3 runs 15 residues. The CDR3 region has the DNA TGTGCCAGTAGGATAGTAGCGGGGCTTGTCCACGAGCAGTACTTC. This encodes CASRIVAGLVHEQYF.

The rearrangement links TRBV11-1 to TRBJ2-7; the match to TRBD1 covers 10 bases. Per the germline V gene, CDR1 is SGHAT and CDR2 is FQDESV (reference sequence). This CDR3 has 14 residues. After removal of 6 bases from V and 5 bases from J, the junction contained 7 bases not matched to a gene. The CDR3 coding sequence is TGTGCCAGCAGGGCCGGGACAGGGGCCCACGAGCAGTACTTC. It yields the protein CASRAGTGAHEQYF.

The chain employs TRBV7-9 and TRBJ2-7; D is perhaps TRBD1 (5 bases). CDR3 size: 13 residues. CDR1 SEHNR and CDR2 FQNEAQ come from the germline V gene (reference sequence). V was cut by 1 base and J by 6 bases, with 10 bases left in between. The CDR3 DNA is TGTGCCAGCAGCTTAGAAGGGGTTGGCGAGCAGTACTTC. It specifies CASSLEGVGEQYF.

V and J are TRBV27 and TRBJ1-3; TRBD1 matches at 9 bases. V lost 5 bases and J lost 5; bases outside the gene matches: 10. The CDR3 runs to 16 residues. The germline CDR1 and CDR2 sequences are MNHEY and SMNVEV (reference sequence). In nucleotides, the CDR3 is TGTGCCAGCAGTCCTTTCCGAGGACAGGGGAGAAACACCATATATTTT. It encodes CASSPFRGQGRNTIYF.

The rearrangement links TRBV2 to TRBJ1-2, with 9 bases matching TRBD1. The germline V gene has CDR1 SNHLY and CDR2 FYNNEI. The CDR3 sequence is 17 residues long. J lost 4 bases, V lost 4 bases, and 13 bases had no gene match. Here the CDR3 DNA reads TGTGCCAGCAGTGCGTCGGGACAGGGTACCCTAGGCTATGGCTACACCTTC. Translation: CASSASGQGTLGYGYTF.

The chain recombines TRBV28 with TRBJ2-7, with 7 bases matching TRBD2. From germline, CDR1 is MDHEN and CDR2 SYDVKM. The CDR3 totals 16 residues. J gave up 0 bases and V 8 bases, and 13 bases lay outside the gene matches. The CDR3 bases are TGTGCCAGCGCTACGAGCGGGGCAGGGAGCTCCTACGAGCAGTACTTC. This encodes CASATSGAGSSYEQYF.

This sequence joins TRBV24-1 and TRBJ2-2, with a tentative D call TRBD1 (6 bases). The CDR3 is made up of 17 amino acids. Trimming removed 0 bases at V and 1 base at J, with 11 bases between. The germline CDR1 and CDR2 sequences are KGHDR and SFDVKD. In nucleotides, the CDR3 is TGTGCCACCAGTGATTTGAGTGGGGGCGGGAACACCGGGGAGCTGTTTTTT. This codes for CATSDLSGGGNTGELFF.

The chain has TRBV28 and TRBJ1-2, with D tentatively TRBD1 (6 bases). The CDR3 has 14 amino acids. Germline V gene data show CDR1 as MDHEN and CDR2 as SYDVKM. V was cut by 2 bases and J by 4 bases, with 11 bases left in between. CDR3 sequence reads: CASSLQGLGYGYTF. CDR3 DNA sequence: TGTGCCAGCAGTTTACAGGGGTTAGGCTATGGCTACACCTTC.

The rearrangement links TRBV9 to TRBJ2-7; TRBD1 aligns across 9 bases. CDR3 size: 16 residues. Looked up from germline, CDR1 is SGDLS and CDR2 is YYNGEE. Unmatched junction bases numbered 10, after V lost 4 bases and J lost 2 bases. CDR3 amino acids: CASSPGTWTGAYEQYF. The CDR3 nucleotides read TGTGCCAGCAGCCCGGGAACCTGGACAGGGGCCTACGAGCAGTACTTC.

The J gene is TRBJ1-2, the V gene TRBV5-4; D possibly corresponds to TRBD1 (6 bases). The CDR3 totals 13 residues. Per germline, CDR1 SGHNT and CDR2 YYREEE (reference sequence). The germline V and J ends were trimmed by 0 bases and 7 bases, with 10 bases remaining between them. Here the CDR3 DNA reads TGTGCCAGCAGCTTGGAACAGGGAACTGGCTACACCTTC. Translating gives CASSLEQGTGYTF.

V and J are TRBV3-1 (or the pseudogene TRBV3-2) and TRBJ1-2; D is perhaps TRBD1 (5 bases). The germline V and J ends were trimmed by 2 bases and 14 bases, with 18 bases remaining between them. This CDR3 is 13 amino acids long. Germline CDR1 is LGHDT and CDR2 is YNNKEL (reference sequence). Here the CDR3 DNA reads TGTGCCAGCAGCCAAATTCGGGGGAACTGTAGGACCTTC. It codes for CASSQIRGNCRTF.

This chain uses TRBV19 with TRBJ2-3; weak D call: TRBD1 (5 bases). The CDR3 consists of 11 residues. CDR1 LNHDA and CDR2 SQIVND come from the germline V gene (reference sequence). V lost 5 bases and J lost 5, with 5 bases in between. CDR3 residues: CASSQGDTQYF. The CDR3 bases are TGTGCCAGTAGTCAGGGAGATACGCAGTATTTT.

The chain employs TRBV2 and TRBJ2-3; 7 bases agree with TRBD2. J was trimmed by 5 bases and V by 2 bases; bases with no gene match: 7. CDR3 size: 15 residues. Germline CDR1 SNHLY, CDR2 FYNNEI. The CDR3: CASSEPSGVRDTQYF. CDR3 bases: TGTGCCAGCAGTGAACCCAGCGGGGTGAGAGATACGCAGTATTTT. The full variable domain, with the rest looked up from reference TRBV2 and TRBJ2-3, is EPEVTQTPSHQVTQMGQEVILRCVPISNHLYFYWYRQILGQKVEFLVSFYNNEISEKSEIFDDQFSVERPDGSNFTLKIRSTKLEDSAMYFCASSEPSGVRDTQYFGPGTRLTVL.

The chain uses TRBV5-1 and TRBJ1-2, with TRBD1 identical over 9 bases. Germline V CDR1 and CDR2: SGHRS, YFSETQ. The CDR3 totals 17 residues. Trimming at V came to 4 bases and at J to 3 bases, leaving 13 bases not matched to a gene. Written as DNA, the CDR3 is TGCGCCAGCAGCCCGGCGAAGGGACAGGGTAGGGACTATGGCTACACCTTC. As protein: CASSPAKGQGRDYGYTF.

The chain uses TRBV19 and TRBJ1-1, with TRBD1 identical over 8 bases. Germline V gene sequence: CDR1 LNHDA, CDR2 SQIVND (reference sequence). The CDR3 runs to 15 residues. V lost 6 bases and J lost 0; bases outside the gene matches: 6. CDR3 residues: CASRADRGLNTEAFF. CDR3 bases: TGTGCCAGTAGGGCCGACAGGGGCCTGAACACTGAAGCTTTCTTT.

The CDR3 region has the DNA TGTGCCAGCAGCCCCCGAGGGTCGGACAGGGGTGGCTACACCTTC. This sequence encodes CASSPRGSDRGGYTF. The rearrangement links TRBV3-1 (or the pseudogene TRBV3-2) to TRBJ1-2; 9 bases are a match to TRBD1. The ends lost 4 bases at V and 7 bases at J; junction bases unmatched: 10. This CDR3 comprises 15 residues. Germline CDR1 LGHDT, CDR2 YNNKEL (reference sequence).